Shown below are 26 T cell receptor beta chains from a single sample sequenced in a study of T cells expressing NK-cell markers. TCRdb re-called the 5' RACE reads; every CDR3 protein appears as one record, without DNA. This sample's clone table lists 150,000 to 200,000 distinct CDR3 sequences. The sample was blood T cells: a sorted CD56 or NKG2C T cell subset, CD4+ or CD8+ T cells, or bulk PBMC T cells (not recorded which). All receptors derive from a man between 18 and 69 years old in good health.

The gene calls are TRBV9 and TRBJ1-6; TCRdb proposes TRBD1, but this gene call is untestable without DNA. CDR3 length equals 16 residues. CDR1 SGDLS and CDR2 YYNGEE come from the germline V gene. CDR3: CASSDHQGGSNSPLHF.

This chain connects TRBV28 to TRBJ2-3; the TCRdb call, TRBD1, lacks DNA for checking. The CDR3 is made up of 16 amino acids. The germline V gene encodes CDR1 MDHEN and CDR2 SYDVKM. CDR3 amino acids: CASSTGTGSIADTQYF.

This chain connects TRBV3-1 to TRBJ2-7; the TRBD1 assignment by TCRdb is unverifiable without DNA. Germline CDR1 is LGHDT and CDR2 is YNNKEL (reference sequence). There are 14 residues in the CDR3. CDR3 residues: CASSPGAGAYEQYF.

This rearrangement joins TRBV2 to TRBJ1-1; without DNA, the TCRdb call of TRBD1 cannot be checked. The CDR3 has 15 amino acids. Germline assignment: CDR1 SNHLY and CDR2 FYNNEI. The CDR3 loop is CATKRAVSMNTEAFF.

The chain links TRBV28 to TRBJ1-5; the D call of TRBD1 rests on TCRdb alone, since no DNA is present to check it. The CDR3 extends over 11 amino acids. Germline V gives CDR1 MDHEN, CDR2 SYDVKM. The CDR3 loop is CASSLGGYQHF. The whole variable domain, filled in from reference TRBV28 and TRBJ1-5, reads DVKVTQSSRYLVKRTGEKVFLECVQDMDHENMFWYRQDPGLGLRLIYFSYDVKMKEKGDIPEGYSVSREKKERFSLILESASTNQTSMYLCASSLGGYQHFGDGTRLSIL.

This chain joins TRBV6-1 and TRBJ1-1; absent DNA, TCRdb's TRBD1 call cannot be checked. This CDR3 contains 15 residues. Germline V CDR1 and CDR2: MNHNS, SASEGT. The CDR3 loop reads CASDDRVHPPGRAFF.

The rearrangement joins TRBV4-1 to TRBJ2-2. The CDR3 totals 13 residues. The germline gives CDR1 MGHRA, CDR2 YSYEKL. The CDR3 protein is CASSLKSGGELFF.

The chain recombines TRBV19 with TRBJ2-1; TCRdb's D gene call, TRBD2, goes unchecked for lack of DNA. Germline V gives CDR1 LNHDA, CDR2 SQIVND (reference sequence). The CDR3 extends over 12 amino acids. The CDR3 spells CASRILAGEQFF.

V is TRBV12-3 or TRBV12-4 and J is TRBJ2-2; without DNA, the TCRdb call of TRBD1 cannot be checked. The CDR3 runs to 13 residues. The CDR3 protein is CASRDRYTGELFF.

CDR3 loop: CASSLAGGRLAEAFF. This chain connects TRBV5-1 to TRBJ1-1; TCRdb proposes TRBD1, but this gene call is untestable without DNA. This CDR3 region has 15 residues. Looked up from germline, CDR1 is SGHRS and CDR2 is YFSETQ.

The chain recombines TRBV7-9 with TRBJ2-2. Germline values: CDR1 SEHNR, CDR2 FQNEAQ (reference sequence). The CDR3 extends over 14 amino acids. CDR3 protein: CASSPQRNTGELFF.

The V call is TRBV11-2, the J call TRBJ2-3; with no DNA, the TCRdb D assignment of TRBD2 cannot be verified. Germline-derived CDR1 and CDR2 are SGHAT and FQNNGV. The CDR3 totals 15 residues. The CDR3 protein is CASSPPRGGADTQYF.

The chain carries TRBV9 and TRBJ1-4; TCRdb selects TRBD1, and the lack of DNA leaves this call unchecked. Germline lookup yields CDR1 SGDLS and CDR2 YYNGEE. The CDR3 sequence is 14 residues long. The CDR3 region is CASSPLQANEKLFF.

CDR3 amino acids: CSAKTSSYNEQFF. This rearrangement joins TRBV20-1 to TRBJ2-1. The CDR3 covers 13 residues. Germline V CDR1 and CDR2: DFQATT, SNEGSKA (reference sequence).

This CDR3 is CASEDRNSNQPQHF. V and J are TRBV2 and TRBJ1-5; TCRdb designates TRBD1, a call that cannot be tested without DNA. The length of the CDR3 is 14 residues. CDR1 and CDR2 from the germline V gene are SNHLY and FYNNEI.

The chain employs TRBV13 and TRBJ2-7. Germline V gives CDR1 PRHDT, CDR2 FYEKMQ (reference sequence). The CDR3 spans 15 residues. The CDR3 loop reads CASSLGLETPYEQYF. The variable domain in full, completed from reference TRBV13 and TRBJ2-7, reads AAGVIQSPRHLIKEKRETATLKCYPIPRHDTVYWYQQGPGQDPQFLISFYEKMQSDKGSIPDRFSAQQFSDYHSELNMSSLELGDSALYFCASSLGLETPYEQYFGPGTRLTVT.

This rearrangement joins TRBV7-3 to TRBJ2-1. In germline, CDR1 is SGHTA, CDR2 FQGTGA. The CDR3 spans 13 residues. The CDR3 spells CASSEDLGSEQFF.

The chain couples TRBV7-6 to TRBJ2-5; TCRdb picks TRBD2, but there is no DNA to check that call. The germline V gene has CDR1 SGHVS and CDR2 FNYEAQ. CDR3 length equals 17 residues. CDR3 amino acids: CASSLPSAPPGEETQYF.

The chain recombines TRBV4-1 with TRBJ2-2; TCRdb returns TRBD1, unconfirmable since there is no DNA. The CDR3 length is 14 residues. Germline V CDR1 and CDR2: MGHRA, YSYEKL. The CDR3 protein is CASSSGQGTGELFF.

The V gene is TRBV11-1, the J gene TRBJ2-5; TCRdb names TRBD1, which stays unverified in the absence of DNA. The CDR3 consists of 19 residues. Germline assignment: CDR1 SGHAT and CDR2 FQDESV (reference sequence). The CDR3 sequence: CASSFGIGGPQDYQETQYF.

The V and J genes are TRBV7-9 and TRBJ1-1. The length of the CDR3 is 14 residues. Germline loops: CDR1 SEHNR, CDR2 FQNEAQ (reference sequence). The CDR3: CASSSSRTNTEAFF.

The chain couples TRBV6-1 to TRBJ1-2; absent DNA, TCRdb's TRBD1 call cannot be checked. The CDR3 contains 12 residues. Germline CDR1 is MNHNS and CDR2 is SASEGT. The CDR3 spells CASSEARGDYTF.

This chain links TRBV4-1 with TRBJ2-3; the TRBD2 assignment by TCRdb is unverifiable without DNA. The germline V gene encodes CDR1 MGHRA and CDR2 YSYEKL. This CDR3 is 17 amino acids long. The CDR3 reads CASSQYLAGGWTDTQYF.

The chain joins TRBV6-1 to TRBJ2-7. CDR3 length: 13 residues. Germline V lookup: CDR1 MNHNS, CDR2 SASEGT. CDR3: CASRNRMNYEQYF.

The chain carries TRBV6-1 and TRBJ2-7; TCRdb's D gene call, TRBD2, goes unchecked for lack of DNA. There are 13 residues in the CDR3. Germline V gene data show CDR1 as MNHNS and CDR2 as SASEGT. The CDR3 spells CASTPGLANEQYF.

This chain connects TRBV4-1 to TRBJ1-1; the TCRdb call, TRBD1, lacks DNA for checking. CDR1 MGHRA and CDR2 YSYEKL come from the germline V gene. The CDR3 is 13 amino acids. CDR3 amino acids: CASSSRGGTEAFF.